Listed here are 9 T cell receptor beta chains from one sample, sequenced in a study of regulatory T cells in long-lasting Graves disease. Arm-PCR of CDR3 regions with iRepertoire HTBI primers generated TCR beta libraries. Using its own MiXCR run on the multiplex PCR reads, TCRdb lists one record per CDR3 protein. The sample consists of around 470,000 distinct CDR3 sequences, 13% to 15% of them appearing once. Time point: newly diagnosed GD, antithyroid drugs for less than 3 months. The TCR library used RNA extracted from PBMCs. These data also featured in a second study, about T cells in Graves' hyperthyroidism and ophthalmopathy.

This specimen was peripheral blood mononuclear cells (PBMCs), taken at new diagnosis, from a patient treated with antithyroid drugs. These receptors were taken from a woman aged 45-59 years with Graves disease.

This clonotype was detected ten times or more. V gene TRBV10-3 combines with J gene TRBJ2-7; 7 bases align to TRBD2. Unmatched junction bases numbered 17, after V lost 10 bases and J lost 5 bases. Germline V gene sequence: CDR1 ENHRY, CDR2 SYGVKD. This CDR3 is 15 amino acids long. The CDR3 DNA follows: TGTGCCACCCTGAGCGGGGAAGCGGGATTCGACGAGCAGTACTTC. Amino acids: CATLSGEAGFDEQYF.

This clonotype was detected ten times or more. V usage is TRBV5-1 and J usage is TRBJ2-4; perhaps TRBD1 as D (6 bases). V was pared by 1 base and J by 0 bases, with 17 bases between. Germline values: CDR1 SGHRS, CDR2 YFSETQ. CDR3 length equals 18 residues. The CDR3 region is CASSLTGTPQLAKNIQYF. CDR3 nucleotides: TGCGCCAGCAGCTTGACAGGGACACCACAGCTAGCCAAAAACATTCAGTACTTC.

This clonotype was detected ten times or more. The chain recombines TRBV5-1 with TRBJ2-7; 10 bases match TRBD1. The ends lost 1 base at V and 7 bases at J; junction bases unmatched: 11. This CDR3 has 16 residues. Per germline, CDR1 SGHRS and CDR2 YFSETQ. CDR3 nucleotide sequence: TGCGCCAGCAGCTTGAGGGGACAGGGGCCCGTCCGGGAGCAGTACTTC. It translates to CASSLRGQGPVREQYF.

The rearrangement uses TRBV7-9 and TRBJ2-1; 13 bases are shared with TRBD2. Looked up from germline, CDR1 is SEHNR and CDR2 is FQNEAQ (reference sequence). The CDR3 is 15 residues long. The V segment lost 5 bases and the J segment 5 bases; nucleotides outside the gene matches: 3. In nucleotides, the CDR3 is TGTGCCAGCAGCATCGGACTAGCGGGGGACAATGAGCAGTTCTTC. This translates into CASSIGLAGDNEQFF. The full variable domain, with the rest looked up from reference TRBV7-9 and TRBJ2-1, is DTGVSQNPRHKITKRGQNVTFRCDPISEHNRLYWYRQTLGQGPEFLTYFQNEAQLEKSRLLSDRFSAERPKGSFSTLEIQRTEQGDSAMYLCASSIGLAGDNEQFFGPGTRLTVL.

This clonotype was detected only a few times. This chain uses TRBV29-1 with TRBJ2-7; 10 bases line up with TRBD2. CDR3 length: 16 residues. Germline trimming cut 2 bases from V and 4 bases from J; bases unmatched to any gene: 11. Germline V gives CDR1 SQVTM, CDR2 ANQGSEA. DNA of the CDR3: TGCAGCGTTGAAAGGTTGTCTAGCGGGAGTAGGTACGAGCAGTACTTC. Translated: CSVERLSSGSRYEQYF.

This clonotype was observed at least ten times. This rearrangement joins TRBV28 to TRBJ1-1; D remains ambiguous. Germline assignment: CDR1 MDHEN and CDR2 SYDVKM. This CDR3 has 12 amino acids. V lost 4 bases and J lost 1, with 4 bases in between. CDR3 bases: TGTGCCAGCAGTTCAGAGAACACTGAAGCTTTCTTT. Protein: CASSSENTEAFF.

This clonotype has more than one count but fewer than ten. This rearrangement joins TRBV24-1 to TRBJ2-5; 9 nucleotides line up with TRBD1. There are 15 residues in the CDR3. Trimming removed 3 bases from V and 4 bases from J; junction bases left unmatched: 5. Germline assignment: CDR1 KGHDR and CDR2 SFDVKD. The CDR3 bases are TGTGCCACCAGTGATCCCGGGACAGGGCGAGAGACCCAGTACTTC. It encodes CATSDPGTGRETQYF.

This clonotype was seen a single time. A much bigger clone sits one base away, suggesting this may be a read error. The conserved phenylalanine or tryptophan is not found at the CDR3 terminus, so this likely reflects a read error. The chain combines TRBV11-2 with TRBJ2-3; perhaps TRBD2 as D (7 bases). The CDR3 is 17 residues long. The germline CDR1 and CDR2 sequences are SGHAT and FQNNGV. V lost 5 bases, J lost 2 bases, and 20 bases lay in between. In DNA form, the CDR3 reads TGTGCCAGCAGCCCAACGGGCGGGGGCTATGACACAGATACGCAGTATTGT. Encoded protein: CASSPTGGGYDTDTQYC.

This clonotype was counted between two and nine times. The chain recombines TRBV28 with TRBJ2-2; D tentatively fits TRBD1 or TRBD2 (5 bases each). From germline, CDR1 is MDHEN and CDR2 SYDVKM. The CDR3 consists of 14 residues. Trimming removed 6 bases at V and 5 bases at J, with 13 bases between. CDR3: CASRGRGKTGELFF. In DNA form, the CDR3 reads TGTGCCAGCAGGGGACGGGGAAAGACCGGGGAGCTGTTTTTT.